The 19 T cell receptor beta chains presented below share a single source sample, sequenced in a study of early T cells in non-severe SARS-CoV-2 infection. One entry per CDR3 protein, called by TCRdb with MiXCR from the 5' RACE reads. Of 35,000 to 40,000 distinct CDR3 sequences listed, around 4.6% were seen once; the top ten hold 15% to 20%. The sample comprised whole blood. All receptors derive from an adult who was a healthcare worker with PCR-confirmed SARS-CoV-2 infection or an uninfected control (not recorded which).

The sample holds many counts of this clonotype. The DNA for the CDR3 is TGCAGTGCTCCAGGGGGCTATGGCTACACCTTC. Protein: CSAPGGYGYTF. This rearrangement joins TRBV20-1 to TRBJ1-2; 7 positions agree with TRBD1. This CDR3 contains 11 residues. Germline CDR1 is DFQATT and CDR2 is SNEGSKA (reference sequence). Germline trimming cut 5 bases from V and 4 bases from J; bases unmatched to any gene: 1.

J is TRBJ1-2 and V is TRBV18; D not certain. Between the trimmed V and J ends, which lost 5 bases and 1 base, there was a span of 11 bases. Per germline, CDR1 KGHSH and CDR2 LQKENI. This CDR3 spans 14 amino acids. The CDR3 here is CASSSSSINYGYTF. The CDR3 DNA reads as TGTGCCAGCTCAAGCAGCAGTATTAACTATGGCTACACCTTC.

This clonotype was seen a handful of times. This chain connects TRBV4-1 to TRBJ2-1; no definite D call. V was cut by 3 bases and J by 10 bases, with 4 bases left in between. CDR3 length: 10 residues. CDR1 is MGHRA, CDR2 YSYEKL, per germline. For the CDR3, the DNA is TGCGCCAGCAGCCATGGCGAGCAGTTCTTC. Its translation: CASSHGEQFF.

This clonotype came up many times. The gene calls are TRBV7-6 and TRBJ2-7; 11 bases match TRBD2. The CDR3 runs 15 residues. Germline CDR1 reads SGHVS; CDR2 reads FNYEAQ. After removal of 5 bases from V and 3 bases from J, the junction contained 6 bases not matched to a gene. The CDR3: CASSRRLAGFYEQYF. The CDR3, as DNA: TGTGCCAGCAGCAGACGACTAGCGGGGTTCTACGAGCAGTACTTC.

In its sample, this clonotype was seen many times. This chain uses TRBV12-3 or TRBV12-4 with TRBJ2-2, with D perhaps matching TRBD2 (6 bases). V lost 10 bases, J lost 4 bases, and 13 bases lay in between. The CDR3 runs to 13 residues. CDR3 protein: CATQGGFTGELFF. Here the CDR3 DNA reads TGTGCCACCCAAGGAGGGTTCACCGGGGAGCTGTTTTTT.

This clonotype was found many times. The chain links TRBV5-4 to TRBJ1-1; possible D gene TRBD1, 5 bases. Germline CDR1 reads SGHNT; CDR2 reads YYREEE (reference sequence). The germline V and J ends were trimmed by 7 bases and 8 bases, with 18 bases remaining between them. The CDR3 consists of 13 residues. The CDR3 reads CASAGRDAKEAFF. Written as DNA, the CDR3 is TGTGCCAGCGCCGGCCGGGACGCTAAAGAAGCTTTCTTT.

This clonotype was counted many times. The V and J genes are TRBV19 and TRBJ2-1; D tentatively fits TRBD1 or TRBD2 (5 bases each). CDR1 and CDR2 from the germline V gene are LNHDA and SQIVND (reference sequence). Trimming removed 4 bases at V and 12 bases at J, with 19 bases between. CDR3 length equals 14 residues. In nucleotides, the CDR3 is TGTGCCAGTAGTAATCCCGGGACGGCTTGGGGGCAGTTCTTC. This codes for CASSNPGTAWGQFF.

The J gene is TRBJ1-1, the V gene TRBV7-9; D is unresolved. Germline V gives CDR1 SEHNR, CDR2 FQNEAQ (reference sequence). V was shortened by 4 bases and J by 5 bases, with 20 bases between the two germline ends. This CDR3 comprises 16 residues. The DNA of the CDR3 is TGTGCCAGCAGCTCCTTGAAAGGGAAGGCCGGAACTGAAGCTTTCTTT. Translated: CASSSLKGKAGTEAFF.

This chain joins TRBV13 and TRBJ2-2; the match to TRBD1 covers 9 bases. Germline-derived CDR1 and CDR2 are PRHDT and FYEKMQ (reference sequence). V shed 5 bases and J 5 bases; nucleotides not matched to a gene: 9. The CDR3 consists of 16 residues. Written as DNA, the CDR3 is TGTGCCAGCAGCCCCCGGGGGACAGGGTTTACCGGGGAGCTGTTTTTT. Its translation is CASSPRGTGFTGELFF.

This clonotype was found a few times. The gene calls are TRBV5-1 and TRBJ2-1, with a weak D call TRBD1 (6 bases). The CDR3 consists of 15 residues. Germline CDR1 SGHRS, CDR2 YFSETQ. V shed 4 bases and J shed 2 bases, with 13 bases lying between them. The CDR3 nucleotides read TGCGCCAGCAGCCTGAGAAGGACAGCCTACAATGAGCAGTTCTTC. Its translation is CASSLRRTAYNEQFF.

V usage is TRBV20-1 and J usage is TRBJ1-5; 8 bases align to TRBD1. The CDR3 extends over 12 amino acids. Trimming removed 4 bases from V and 6 bases from J; junction bases left unmatched: 2. Germline values: CDR1 DFQATT, CDR2 SNEGSKA (reference sequence). The CDR3 DNA reads as TGCAGTGCTACGACAGGGGCTCAGCCCCAGCATTTT. Translating it yields CSATTGAQPQHF.

This clonotype was picked up a small number of times. This chain connects TRBV3-1 to TRBJ1-1, with a tentative D call TRBD1 (6 bases). Trimming removed 3 bases at V and 4 bases at J, with 9 bases between. Germline V CDR1 and CDR2: LGHDT, YNNKEL (reference sequence). This CDR3 comprises 13 residues. Here the CDR3 reads CASSQTGTTEAFF. The DNA of the CDR3 is TGTGCCAGCAGCCAGACAGGTACCACTGAAGCTTTCTTT.

V gene TRBV7-2 combines with J gene TRBJ1-1; D possibly corresponds to TRBD1 (6 bases). Trimming removed 10 bases at V and 1 base at J, with 13 bases between. CDR1 is SGHTA and CDR2 is FQGNSA in the germline V gene. This CDR3 region has 13 residues. CDR3 DNA: TGTGCCACTCGAGGACAGCAGAACACTGAAGCTTTCTTT. Its protein is CATRGQQNTEAFF. Full variable domain (missing parts from reference TRBV7-2 and TRBJ1-1): GAGVSQSPSNKVTEKGKDVELRCDPISGHTALYWYRQSLGQGLEFLIYFQGNSAPDKSGLPSDRFSAERTGGSVSTLTIQRTQQEDSAVYLCATRGQQNTEAFFGQGTRLTVV.

This clonotype appeared many times. CDR3: CASSSARGGRQFF. CDR3 nucleotides: TGTGCCAGCTCCTCTGCACGGGGGGGGCGTCAGTTCTTC. V and J are TRBV5-4 and TRBJ2-1, with 8 bases lining up with TRBD2. J was trimmed by 13 bases and V by 7 bases; bases with no gene match: 13. Germline CDR1 SGHNT, CDR2 YYREEE (reference sequence). The CDR3 extends over 13 amino acids.

This clonotype was picked up many times. The chain combines TRBV4-1 with TRBJ2-1; TRBD2 is a possible D gene (5 bases). The CDR3 sequence is 15 residues long. V was clipped by 0 bases and J by 3 bases, with 9 bases between them. Germline lookup yields CDR1 MGHRA and CDR2 YSYEKL. CDR3 bases: TGCGCCAGCAGCCAAGATCTTCGGGGCTACAATGAGCAGTTCTTC. This codes for CASSQDLRGYNEQFF.

Points on this clonotype: A much larger clone is a single base away; this may be a read error. This chain uses TRBV18 with TRBJ1-1, with D unclear. The CDR3 is 15 residues long. Trimming left V 5 bases short and J 5 bases short, with 18 bases between. Per the germline V gene, CDR1 is KGHSH and CDR2 is LQKENI. The CDR3 sequence: CASSSRRSGETEAFF. CDR3 coding DNA: TGTGCCAGCTCATCGCGTCGGAGCGGTGAGACTGAAGCTTTCTTT.

The rearrangement uses TRBV10-2 and TRBJ2-7, with 7 bases aligning to TRBD1. The V gene's germline CDR1 is WSHSY and CDR2 SAAADI. CDR3 length: 16 residues. V shed 2 bases and J 7 bases; nucleotides not matched to a gene: 14. The CDR3 sequence: CASSETGQGVMGEQYF. The CDR3 bases are TGCGCCAGCAGTGAGACTGGGCAGGGGGTCATGGGTGAGCAGTACTTC.

The chain has TRBV7-9 and TRBJ2-7, with a tentative D call TRBD2 (6 bases). CDR3 length: 16 amino acids. From germline, CDR1 is SEHNR and CDR2 FQNEAQ (reference sequence). V was trimmed by 4 bases and J by 2 bases, leaving 18 bases between them. The CDR3 spells CASSSRAGQSAYEQYF. CDR3 nucleotides: TGTGCCAGCAGCTCCCGTGCGGGGCAAAGTGCCTACGAGCAGTACTTC. The full variable domain, in which reference TRBV7-9 and TRBJ2-7 provide the parts outside the CDR3, is DTGVSQNPRHKITKRGQNVTFRCDPISEHNRLYWYRQTLGQGPEFLTYFQNEAQLEKSRLLSDRFSAERPKGSFSTLEIQRTEQGDSAMYLCASSSRAGQSAYEQYFGPGTRLTVT.

This clonotype was observed many times. J is TRBJ2-5 and V is TRBV7-2, with 8 positions matching TRBD2. Trimming took 5 bases from V and 4 from J; bases not matched to a gene: 12. The CDR3 is 16 amino acids. Germline V gene data show CDR1 as SGHTA and CDR2 as FQGNSA. CDR3 DNA: TGTGCCAGCAGCCTCGGGGGGGCCCGGGTAGGAGAGACCCAGTACTTC. Its protein product is CASSLGGARVGETQYF.